A single sample is the source of the 7 T cell receptor beta chains below, sequenced in a study of blood T cell repertoires in COVID-19. Using immunoSEQ multiplex PCR, the repertoire was profiled, and TCRdb retains in-frame clones only, with some absent. The table lists approximately 100,000 clones, 85% of them singletons, with 2% to 2.5% in the top ten. The sequenced material came from peripheral blood. These receptors came from a human donor in a cohort sampled during active COVID-19.

The CDR3 DNA follows: TGTGCCACCAGTGACCCCGGGACAGGGTTCACCGGGGAGCTGTTTTTT. This translates into CATSDPGTGFTGELFF. The gene calls are TRBV24-1 and TRBJ2-2; 9 nucleotides match TRBD1. The CDR3 is 16 residues long. The trim removed 4 bases at V and 4 bases at J, leaving 6 bases unmatched. CDR1 is KGHDR, CDR2 SFDVKD, per germline.

This clone has a handful of counts. The gene calls are TRBV4-2 and TRBJ1-2; possibly TRBD1 for D (6 bases). CDR3 length: 15 amino acids. Germline-derived CDR1 and CDR2 are LGHNA and YNFKEQ. V lost 8 bases and J 1 base, leaving 17 bases between the germline ends. This CDR3 reads CASGSGGASNYGYTF. The CDR3 DNA reads as TGTGCCAGCGGCTCGGGGGGGGCCAGTAACTATGGCTACACCTTC.

The V gene is TRBV10-3, the J gene TRBJ1-5; 9 bases fit TRBD1. After removal of 6 bases from V and 4 bases from J, the junction contained 7 bases not matched to a gene. Germline CDR1 is ENHRY and CDR2 is SYGVKD. The CDR3 runs 15 residues. This chain's CDR3 is CAISSTGGENQPQHF. The CDR3 region has the DNA TGTGCCATCAGCTCCACAGGGGGCGAGAATCAGCCCCAGCATTTT.

The chain joins TRBV28 to TRBJ1-1, with 9 bases fitting TRBD1. Losses at the gene ends were 0 bases for V and 0 bases for J; bases not matched to a gene: 2. The CDR3 length is 16 residues. Germline assignment: CDR1 MDHEN and CDR2 SYDVKM. The CDR3, as DNA: TGTGCCAGCAGTTTATGGACAGGGGGTTTGAACACTGAAGCTTTCTTT. Translation gives CASSLWTGGLNTEAFF. The full variable domain, rest sourced from reference TRBV28 and TRBJ1-1, is DVKVTQSSRYLVKRTGEKVFLECVQDMDHENMFWYRQDPGLGLRLIYFSYDVKMKEKGDIPEGYSVSREKKERFSLILESASTNQTSMYLCASSLWTGGLNTEAFFGQGTRLTVV.

With respect to this clone: The sample contains more than one DNA sequence encoding this CDR3. The gene calls are TRBV5-1 and TRBJ2-5, with 7 bases that match TRBD1. Germline trimming cut 4 bases from V and 2 bases from J; bases unmatched to any gene: 5. Germline CDR1 reads SGHRS; CDR2 reads YFSETQ. The CDR3 covers 14 residues. The CDR3, as DNA: TGCGCCAGCAGCACAGGGACAGCACAAGAGACCCAGTACTTC. This translates into CASSTGTAQETQYF.

The chain links TRBV30 to TRBJ2-7; 12 bases are shared with TRBD2. Germline trimming cut 2 bases from V and 4 bases from J; bases unmatched to any gene: 3. The germline CDR1 and CDR2 sequences are GTSNPN and SVGIG (reference sequence). The CDR3 consists of 14 residues. CDR3 in amino acids: CAWSRLAGGYEQYF. CDR3 nucleotides: TGTGCCTGGAGTCGCCTAGCGGGGGGGTACGAGCAGTACTTC.

This clone has just a few counts. V usage is TRBV3-1 (or the pseudogene TRBV3-2) and J usage is TRBJ1-3; the D gene is possibly TRBD1 (5 bases). Trimming shortened V by 4 bases and J by 4 bases, and 14 bases separated the two germline ends. The germline gives CDR1 LGHDT, CDR2 YNNKEL (reference sequence). The length of the CDR3 is 15 residues. CDR3 sequence (DNA): TGTGCCAGCAGCCCCTATACAGGAGCCGGAAACACCATATATTTT. It is translated as CASSPYTGAGNTIYF.